This T cell receptor beta chain was identified in a study of T cells in Graves' hyperthyroidism and ophthalmopathy. Points from the study as a whole: The blood repertoire included most of the expanded thyroid clonotypes above 0.001.

A lack of ophthalmopathy progression within 18 months defined stable Graves' hyperthyroidism. Using RNA transcripts as the source, TCR beta CDR3 regions were amplified. An initial round of RT-PCR targeting the TCR CDR3 relied on the HTBI primer set. Each CDR3 protein is one row after TCRdb ran MiXCR on the multiplex PCR reads. The sample holds about 840,000 distinct CDR3 sequences, about 38% seen once. Comments on this clonotype: As yet, its antigen is unknown.

The specimen was blood. This TCR was recovered from a man between 18 and 35 years old with Graves' hyperthyroidism.

Here the CDR3 DNA reads TGTGCCAGCAGCCAAGATTGGGGTGAGGGTGGCTACACCTTC. Its translation: CASSQDWGEGGYTF. The chain combines TRBV3-1 with TRBJ1-2, with D uncertain. Per germline, CDR1 LGHDT and CDR2 YNNKEL (reference sequence). The CDR3 has 14 residues. Trimming took off 0 bases at V and 7 bases at J, with 12 bases between the two ends.